A single sample is the source of the 26 T cell receptor beta chains below, sequenced in a study of vaccination and CD4 T cells after COVID-19. Treatment defined: roughly ten-day PBMC culture with coronavirus spike peptide pools or control peptides (ViraFEST assay). With the Oncomine TCR Beta short-read assay, DNA from cultured CD4+ T cells was sequenced. Each CDR3 protein gets one entry after TCRdb re-called the PCR reads with MiXCR. The sample has around 12,000 distinct CDR3 sequences; less than 80% are singletons. Their recognized antigens are unknown. Sequenced material: CD4+ T cells from blood, cultured in vitro. The receptors were gathered from a human donor who had recovered from COVID-19.

The chain recombines TRBV19 with TRBJ2-3; TRBD2 is a possible D gene (6 bases). The CDR3 runs 13 residues. Germline V lookup: CDR1 LNHDA, CDR2 SQIVND (reference sequence). Trimming took 10 bases from V and 2 from J, leaving 13 bases between them. The CDR3 sequence: CATRAGATDTQYF. CDR3 DNA sequence: TGTGCCACCCGAGCGGGTGCCACAGATACGCAGTATTTT.

This clonotype has more than one count but fewer than ten. This sequence joins TRBV11-1 and TRBJ1-5; TRBD1 might be the D (5 bases). Germline V gives CDR1 SGHAT, CDR2 FQDESV (reference sequence). V shed 5 bases and J shed 4 bases, with 12 bases lying between them. The CDR3 has 14 amino acids. CDR3 sequence reads: CASSLGAGNQPQHF. CDR3 DNA sequence: TGTGCCAGCAGCCTAGGGGCCGGGAATCAGCCCCAGCATTTT.

This clonotype was observed a handful of times. CDR3 nucleotide sequence: TGTGCCAGCAGCACTGGGACAGCCTGGCCCTCCGCCGGGGGCTACACCTTC. Encoded protein: CASSTGTAWPSAGGYTF. The chain is built from TRBV7-8 and TRBJ1-2; 7 nucleotides align to TRBD1. The CDR3 contains 17 residues. Per germline, CDR1 SGHVS and CDR2 FQNEAQ. Losses at the gene ends were 5 bases for V and 8 bases for J; bases not matched to a gene: 20.

This chain uses TRBV5-8 with TRBJ1-5, with D maybe TRBD1 (6 bases). V was shortened by 0 bases and J by 2 bases, with 6 bases between the two germline ends. The length of the CDR3 is 14 residues. From germline, CDR1 is SGHTS and CDR2 YDEGEE. This CDR3 is CASSLAGGNQPQHF. CDR3 sequence (DNA): TGTGCCAGCAGCTTGGCAGGGGGCAATCAGCCCCAGCATTTT.

The chain is built from TRBV6-4 and TRBJ2-3, with 12 nucleotides matching TRBD2. Per the germline V gene, CDR1 is MRHNA and CDR2 is SNTAGT. J was trimmed by 5 bases and V by 3 bases; bases with no gene match: 6. The CDR3 is made up of 16 amino acids. The CDR3 region is CASSDSSGGGEDTQYF. The CDR3 DNA sequence: TGTGCCAGCAGTGATTCTAGCGGGGGGGGTGAAGATACGCAGTATTTT.

This chain connects TRBV20-1 to TRBJ1-5; D is possibly TRBD1 (5 bases). Trimming pared 3 bases from V and 4 bases from J, leaving 7 bases between. This CDR3 has 12 residues. The germline V gene has CDR1 DFQATT and CDR2 SNEGSKA (reference sequence). CDR3 coding DNA: TGCAGTGCTAGCAGGGTTAATCAGCCCCAGCATTTT. It translates to CSASRVNQPQHF.

This chain links TRBV10-3 with TRBJ1-5; D may be TRBD1 (6 bases). The germline gives CDR1 ENHRY, CDR2 SYGVKD. The CDR3 contains 13 residues. The V end was cut by 6 bases, the J end by 7 bases, with 13 bases between. The chain's CDR3 is CAISSQQGQPQHF. CDR3 DNA: TGTGCCATCAGCTCACAGCAGGGGCAGCCCCAGCATTTT.

A few counts support this clonotype. The rearrangement uses TRBV20-1 and TRBJ2-5; no definite D call. This CDR3 is built from 12 residues. Germline V gives CDR1 DFQATT, CDR2 SNEGSKA (reference sequence). V was cut by 2 bases and J by 3 bases, with 7 bases left in between. For the CDR3, the DNA is TGCAGTGCTAGAAGACCGAAAGAGACCCAGTACTTC. This codes for CSARRPKETQYF.

This chain links TRBV20-1 with TRBJ2-3, with 11 bases that match TRBD2. Per the germline V gene, CDR1 is DFQATT and CDR2 is SNEGSKA (reference sequence). The length of the CDR3 is 15 residues. V shed 4 bases and J 3 bases; nucleotides not matched to a gene: 6. The CDR3 is CSAKPSGRLTDTQYF. The CDR3 DNA follows: TGCAGTGCTAAACCTAGCGGGAGGTTGACAGATACGCAGTATTTT.

In this sample, this clonotype turned up a few times. The chain combines TRBV4-1 with TRBJ1-3; the D gene is possibly TRBD1 (6 bases). The length of the CDR3 is 17 residues. CDR1 is MGHRA, CDR2 YSYEKL, per germline. V shed 0 bases and J shed 4 bases, with 16 bases lying between them. The DNA of the CDR3 is TGCGCCAGCAGCCAAGAGTCCAGGGGAGGGATCGGAAACACCATATATTTT. It codes for CASSQESRGGIGNTIYF.

The chain uses TRBV7-2 and TRBJ1-1; 8 bases agree with TRBD1. V shed 4 bases, J shed 5 bases, and the junction held 6 bases outside the gene matches. This CDR3 has 14 residues. The germline V gene has CDR1 SGHTA and CDR2 FQGNSA. The CDR3 DNA reads as TGTGCCAGCAGCTCAACAGGGGGAGAGACTGAAGCTTTCTTT. Translation: CASSSTGGETEAFF.

V and J are TRBV6-2 or TRBV6-3 and TRBJ1-4; D is undetermined. With 7 bases removed from V and 0 bases from J, the gap between germline ends came to 9 bases. Germline V gene lookup returns CDR1 MNHEY and CDR2 SVGEGT. The CDR3 length is 14 residues. CDR3: CASTLGSTNEKLFF. In DNA, the CDR3 is TGTGCCAGCACCTTGGGCTCAACTAATGAAAAACTGTTTTTT.

This chain uses TRBV20-1 with TRBJ2-7; TRBD1 is a possible D gene (5 bases). Trimming took 0 bases from V and 4 from J, leaving 19 bases between them. Germline loops: CDR1 DFQATT, CDR2 SNEGSKA (reference sequence). CDR3 length: 16 residues. CDR3 residues: CSARDGARPNLYEQYF. For the CDR3, the DNA is TGCAGTGCTAGAGATGGGGCCCGACCCAACCTATACGAGCAGTACTTC.

This clonotype appeared a few times. This sequence joins TRBV20-1 and TRBJ1-1; the D gene is possibly TRBD1 (6 bases). V was trimmed by 2 bases and J by 4 bases, leaving 8 bases between them. CDR1 and CDR2 (germline): DFQATT, SNEGSKA (reference sequence). The CDR3 runs to 12 residues. The CDR3 DNA sequence: TGCAGTGCTAGAAAGGGGGTCACTGAAGCTTTCTTT. It codes for CSARKGVTEAFF.

This chain connects TRBV15 to TRBJ2-7, with D possibly matching TRBD2 (5 bases). Germline V gene data show CDR1 as LNHNV and CDR2 as YYDKDF (reference sequence). Deletions cut 4 bases from V and 6 bases from J, with 19 bases between. The CDR3 runs 15 residues. The CDR3 here is CATSKWGRDEGEQYF. The DNA of the CDR3 is TGTGCCACCAGCAAATGGGGTAGGGATGAGGGCGAGCAGTACTTC.

The chain carries TRBV5-1 and TRBJ2-7; 7 bases line up with TRBD2. Trimming took 0 bases from V and 2 from J; bases not matched to a gene: 5. The CDR3 runs to 15 residues. Germline V lookup: CDR1 SGHRS, CDR2 YFSETQ. The CDR3 is CASSLGASGTYEQYF. Here the CDR3 DNA reads TGCGCCAGCAGCTTGGGGGCTAGCGGAACCTACGAGCAGTACTTC.

CDR3 nucleotide sequence: TGTGCCAGCAGCCTCCACATGAGTACCGAGCAGTACTTC. Its translation: CASSLHMSTEQYF. The gene calls are TRBV7-3 and TRBJ2-7; D is unresolved. Germline V gene sequence: CDR1 SGHTA, CDR2 FQGTGA. The germline V and J ends were trimmed by 5 bases and 6 bases, with 14 bases remaining between them. This CDR3 has 13 residues. Full variable domain (rest looked up from reference TRBV7-3 and TRBJ2-7): GAGVSQTPSNKVTEKGKYVELRCDPISGHTALYWYRQSLGQGPEFLIYFQGTGAADDSGLPNDRFFAVRPEGSVSTLKIQRTERGDSAVYLCASSLHMSTEQYFGPGTRLTVT.

The rearrangement links TRBV24-1 to TRBJ2-3, with 8 bases identical to TRBD2. Trimming cost V 5 bases and J 3 bases; bases outside gene matches: 3. Per germline, CDR1 KGHDR and CDR2 SFDVKD. The CDR3 length is 14 residues. This chain's CDR3 is CATSGASGTDTQYF. As DNA, the CDR3 is TGTGCCACCAGTGGGGCTAGCGGGACAGATACGCAGTATTTT.

This chain connects TRBV15 to TRBJ1-4; D ambiguous. Deletions cut 0 bases from V and 8 bases from J, with 10 bases between. This CDR3 contains 14 residues. Germline V CDR1 and CDR2: LNHNV, YYDKDF (reference sequence). DNA of the CDR3: TGTGCCACCAGCAGAGAAAGGACGGACGAAAAACTGTTTTTT. It specifies CATSRERTDEKLFF.

The chain links TRBV2 to TRBJ1-1; D is possibly TRBD1 (5 bases). Germline V CDR1 and CDR2: SNHLY, FYNNEI. The CDR3 loop spans 12 amino acids. V lost 2 bases to trimming and J lost 10 bases, with 11 bases between them. The CDR3 DNA follows: TGTGCCAGCAGTGAAATGTCGGGGGTAGCTTTCTTT. Its protein product is CASSEMSGVAFF.

The chain employs TRBV4-3 and TRBJ2-2; possible D gene TRBD1, 6 bases. Per the germline V gene, CDR1 is LGHNA and CDR2 is YSLEER. With 3 bases removed from V and 2 bases from J, the gap between germline ends came to 13 bases. CDR3 length equals 16 residues. The CDR3 here is CASSQWTDRNTGELFF. The CDR3 nucleotides read TGCGCCAGCAGCCAGTGGACGGACAGAAACACCGGGGAGCTGTTTTTT.

The V and J genes are TRBV12-3 or TRBV12-4 and TRBJ2-2, with 7 positions matching TRBD1. V shed 6 bases, J shed 6 bases, and the junction held 7 bases outside the gene matches. This CDR3 region has 14 residues. The CDR3 bases are TGTGCCAGCAGGGCGACAGGGATGGCCGGGGAGCTGTTTTTT. Amino acids: CASRATGMAGELFF.

The chain has TRBV28 and TRBJ1-2, with TRBD1 matching 9 bases. The CDR3 sequence is 14 residues long. V dropped 4 bases and J dropped 8; count of bases not matched to a gene: 8. Germline V CDR1 and CDR2: MDHEN, SYDVKM. CDR3 sequence reads: CASSSWTGDGGYTF. CDR3 DNA sequence: TGTGCCAGCAGTTCATGGACAGGGGATGGGGGCTACACCTTC.

V usage is TRBV6-4 and J usage is TRBJ2-3; 9 nucleotides line up with TRBD2. The CDR3 extends over 14 amino acids. Germline trimming cut 4 bases from V and 1 base from J; bases unmatched to any gene: 0. Germline CDR1 MRHNA, CDR2 SNTAGT. The CDR3 DNA is TGTGCCAGCAGTGGGACTAGCGGCACAGATACGCAGTATTTT. Its protein is CASSGTSGTDTQYF.

The chain employs TRBV19 and TRBJ2-1; the D is unclear. The germline V gene encodes CDR1 LNHDA and CDR2 SQIVND (reference sequence). Trimming took 3 bases from V and 6 from J, leaving 15 bases between them. This CDR3 is built from 15 residues. CDR3: CASSIKIESVNEQFF. CDR3 nucleotide sequence: TGTGCCAGTAGTATTAAGATTGAGTCCGTCAATGAGCAGTTCTTC. The variable domain in full, with the rest retrieved from reference TRBV19 and TRBJ2-1, is DGGITQSPKYLFRKEGQNVTLSCEQNLNHDAMYWYRQDPGQGLRLIYYSQIVNDFQKGDIAEGYSVSREKKESFPLTVTSAQKNPTAFYLCASSIKIESVNEQFFGPGTRLTVL.

The chain carries TRBV2 and TRBJ1-6; D call uncertain. V was shortened by 2 bases and J by 10 bases, with 6 bases between the two germline ends. CDR1 and CDR2 (germline): SNHLY, FYNNEI. This CDR3 spans 12 amino acids. The CDR3 here is CASSELYSPLHF. CDR3 nucleotides: TGTGCCAGCAGTGAACTTTACTCACCCCTCCACTTT.